This TCR beta chain was obtained from a study of shared clonotypes between healthy human individuals. The wider study: Donors, aged 18 to 49, were two women and a few men.

As regards this clone: What it binds is not known.

Some clones are missing from TCRdb's copy, which holds only in-frame ones; the method was immunoSEQ multiplex PCR. The sample has some 470,000 clones; about 79% are singletons. General study findings and limits: Sequencing depth was predicted to influence how clonotypes are shared among donors.

Germline V gene data show CDR1 as LNHNV and CDR2 as YYDKDF (reference sequence). The CDR3 loop spans 15 amino acids. The V segment lost 3 bases and the J segment 1 base; nucleotides outside the gene matches: 6. Material: PBMCs. The V and J genes are TRBV15 and TRBJ2-7, with 7 nucleotides matching TRBD1. The clonotype was recovered from a woman aged 40 to 49 in good health. Some clones in this sample may be carry-over from other donors' samples. The CDR3 loop reads CATSSHPGQSYEQYF. For the CDR3, the DNA is TGTGCCACCAGCAGCCATCCGGGACAGTCCTACGAGCAGTACTTC.